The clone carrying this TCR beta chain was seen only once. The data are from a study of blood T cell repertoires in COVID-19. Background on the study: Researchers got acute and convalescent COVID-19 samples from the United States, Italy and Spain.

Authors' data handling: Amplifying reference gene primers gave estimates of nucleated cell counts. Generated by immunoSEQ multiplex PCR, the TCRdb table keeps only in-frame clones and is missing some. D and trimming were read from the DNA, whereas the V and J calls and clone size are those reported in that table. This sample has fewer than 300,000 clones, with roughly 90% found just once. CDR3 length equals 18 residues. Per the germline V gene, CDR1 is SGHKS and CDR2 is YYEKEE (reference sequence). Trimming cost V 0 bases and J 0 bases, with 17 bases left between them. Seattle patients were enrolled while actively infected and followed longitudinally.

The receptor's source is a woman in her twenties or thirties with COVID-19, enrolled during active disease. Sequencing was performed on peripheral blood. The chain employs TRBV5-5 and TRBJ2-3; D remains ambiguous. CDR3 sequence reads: CASSLGLRGDASTDTQYF. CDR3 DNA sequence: TGTGCCAGCAGCTTGGGTCTGAGAGGAGACGCTAGCACAGATACGCAGTATTTT.